This T cell receptor beta chain was sequenced for a study of cytomegalovirus exposure and HLA in healthy donors (TCRdb year 2017). About the investigation overall: According to a later analysis, the approximately 120 validation repertoires were produced on the same platform as the roughly 600 repertoires of the first cohort. The study aimed to test whether cataloging public T cell receptors could reveal signatures of past pathogen exposure. In addition to the first cohort of 666 subjects, a separate validation cohort of 120 different subjects was used. To predict cytomegalovirus infection status, the study combined high-throughput TCR immunosequencing, statistical association of individual TCRs with disease status, and machine learning. General study outcomes and caveats: The validation cohort had no HLA typing available for a later analysis, so co-occurrence within that cohort was assessed over all 120 or so repertoires. The study gave a list of around 170 TCR beta chains associated with cytomegalovirus. While some public TCRs were present in many individuals, most TCR sequences turned up only very rarely across donors. In vitro tests confirmed that a few of the cytomegalovirus-associated TCR beta chains recognize cytomegalovirus antigens. The authors suggested that the approach could potentially be generalized to other disease states and immunological phenotypes. In both the original and validation cohorts, the classifier was reported to diagnose cytomegalovirus status with high specificity and sensitivity. A later analysis found that TCRs clustered in the first cohort also tended to co-occur in the 120 or so validation repertoires, with approximately 93% of cluster scores above 0.

The V and J ends are trimmed by 6 bases and 7 bases, leaving 22 bases between them. Taken from cysteine to phenylalanine, the CDR3 has 17 residues. Solely the CDR3 DNA is kept, with 51 bases framed from the first base. CDR1 and CDR2 (MNHEY, SMNVEV) derive from the germline V gene (reference sequence). This clone has only a few counts. The antigen it recognizes is unknown. Base qualities are not at hand, and no much larger clone is one base apart. Donors formed part of the validation cohort, which comprised over a hundred subjects and was distinct from the first cohort of roughly 600 subjects. The library was produced with the immunoSEQ multiplex PCR assay. For the original study's pipeline: A statistical classification framework was built for diagnosing cytomegalovirus status from the catalog of TCR beta chain sequences. The table was pulled from immuneACCESS by TCRdb, which kept in-frame rearrangements only. Such tables lose some clones; where checked, under half of the loss comes from unresolved V genes, and the rest has no known cause. V and J calls and clone size are given by that table; D and trimming were obtained from the DNA. A total of around 200,000 clones appear in this sample, roughly 84% of them only once. 2.5% to 3% of the sample is held by the ten biggest clonotypes.

This chain is built from TRBV27 and TRBJ1-6; 6 matching bases give a weak D call of TRBD1. The TCR sequence derives from a woman younger than 30 in good health and CMV-seropositive. Sequencing was performed on PBMCs. The CDR3 corresponds to CASSLTGPHTLNSPLHF. In nucleotide form, the sequence is TGTGCCAGCAGCCTGACAGGCCCGCATACCCTAAATTCACCCCTCCACTTT.